This TCR beta chain was obtained from a study of T cell clonotyping in hematopoietic cell transplantation. Samples: about 28 days before transplant, then days 30, 100 and 180 after. Libraries were prepared by immunoSEQ multiplex PCR; TCRdb keeps only in-frame clonotypes and omits some of them. The data hold approximately 1,200 clones, with 40% to 60% observed a single time. Study results and caveats: Broader posttransplant TCR repertoire diversity was predicted by graft donor and pretransplant recipient Inverse Simpson Index values.

V dropped 10 bases and J dropped 8 bases, with 22 bases sitting between them. From germline, CDR1 is SGDLS and CDR2 YYNGEE. The CDR3 extends over 14 amino acids. There are a few counts of this clone. Its antigen remains unidentified. This receptor was identified in a male patient in his fifties or sixties who had an allogeneic stem cell transplant from an unrelated donor, so T cells may come from the graft donor. Some clones in this sample may be carry-over from other donors' samples. This chain links TRBV9 with TRBJ2-1, with D possibly being TRBD2 (5 bases). Here the sequenced sample was PBMCs, taken 180 days after allogeneic stem cell transplant. The CDR3 nucleotides read TGTGCCGCCAGCAGAGACCTACTAGACGATGAGCAGTTCTTC. Translated: CAASRDLLDDEQFF.